This T cell receptor beta chain is from a study of T cell responses to AZD1222 COVID-19 vaccine. Study-level findings and limits: Regions left unmutated in variants are reportedly the target of nearly half of spike-specific TCRs. Among vaccine-associated CD4 TCRs, coverage spanned spike, with dominance at 160-218 and 743-854.

The CDR3 is made up of 17 amino acids. Trimming removed 1 base from V and 6 bases from J; junction bases left unmatched: 10. CDR1 is LNHDA and CDR2 is SQIVND in the germline V gene (reference sequence). As for this clone: Its specificity is not known.

Clones were sequenced by immunoSEQ multiplex PCR, and TCRdb holds only the in-frame ones, with some missing. The table includes roughly 130,000 clones, approximately 85% detected once. V is TRBV19 and J is TRBJ2-2; 8 bases map to TRBD2. The material sequenced was peripheral blood, taken on day 0 of AZD1222 vaccination. This clonotype was sampled from an adult in good health. CDR3 sequence: CASSIVRVRGESGELFF. CDR3 bases: TGTGCCAGTAGTATAGTTCGGGTGCGGGGGGAGTCCGGGGAGCTGTTTTTT.